This T cell receptor (beta chain) was observed in a study of molecular identifiers for immune sequencing clone quantification. Sorted inputs of about 18,000 to 1,100,000 cells, with 10%, 30% or 50% RNA, yielded naive CD8 libraries. For naive CD8 T cells, sorting used the CD8+CD4-CCR7+CD45RA+ phenotype. This clonotype has just a few counts. CDR3 size: 17 residues. Germline CDR1 is LGHDT and CDR2 is YNNKEL (reference sequence). V gave up 1 base and J gave up 2 bases, with 18 bases separating them. Methods described previously were used for bulk TCR libraries, and listed TCR primers were applied. In TCRdb, the PCR reads were re-called with MiXCR into one record per CDR3 protein. The table shows 65,000 or so distinct CDR3 sequences, with around 18% occurring only once.

The chain uses TRBV3-1 and TRBJ2-7; D assignment may be TRBD1 or TRBD2 (6 bases each). The origin of this receptor is a human donor in good health. Some libraries in this study had Jurkat cell RNA spiked in. The material sequenced was naive CD8+ T cells from blood, with Jurkat cell RNA spiked in. This sample's subset: FACS-sorted CD8+CD4-CCR7+CD45RA+ naive T cells. The DNA of the CDR3 is TGTGCCAGCAGCCAAGTAGTTGGGGGGCCCCGTCCCTACGAGCAGTACTTC. Its protein is CASSQVVGGPRPYEQYF.